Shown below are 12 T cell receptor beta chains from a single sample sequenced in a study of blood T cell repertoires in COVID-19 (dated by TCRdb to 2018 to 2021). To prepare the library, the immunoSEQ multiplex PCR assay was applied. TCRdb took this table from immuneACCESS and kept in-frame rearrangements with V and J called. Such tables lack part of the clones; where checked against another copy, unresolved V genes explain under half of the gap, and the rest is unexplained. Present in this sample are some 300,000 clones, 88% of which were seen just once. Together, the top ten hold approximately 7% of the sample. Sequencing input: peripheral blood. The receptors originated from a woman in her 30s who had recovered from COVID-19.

In DNA, the CDR3 is TGTGCCAGCAGCAGCCGAGGACCGGGGGGCTACACCTTC. It encodes CASSSRGPGGYTF. This chain links TRBV11-1 with TRBJ1-2; no definite D call. The germline gives CDR1 SGHAT, CDR2 FQDESV (reference sequence). The CDR3 spans 13 residues. V dropped 5 bases and J dropped 8 bases, with 15 bases sitting between them.

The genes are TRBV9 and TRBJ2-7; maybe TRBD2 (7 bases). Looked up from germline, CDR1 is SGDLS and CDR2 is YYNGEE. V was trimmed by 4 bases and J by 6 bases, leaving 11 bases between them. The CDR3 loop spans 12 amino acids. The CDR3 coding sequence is TGTGCCAGCAGCAAGGGAGGGGGCGAGCAGTACTTC. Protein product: CASSKGGGEQYF. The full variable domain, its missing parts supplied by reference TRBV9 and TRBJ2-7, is DSGVTQTPKHLITATGQRVTLRCSPRSGDLSVYWYQQSLDQGLQFLIQYYNGEERAKGNILERFSAQQFPDLHSELNLSSLELGDSALYFCASSKGGGEQYFGPGTRLTVT.

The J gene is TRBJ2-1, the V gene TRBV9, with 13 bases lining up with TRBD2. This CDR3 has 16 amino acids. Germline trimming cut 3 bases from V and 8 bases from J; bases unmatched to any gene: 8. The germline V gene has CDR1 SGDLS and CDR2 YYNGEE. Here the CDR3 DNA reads TGTGCCAGCAGCGGGACCGGGACTAGCGGGGCCGATGAGCAGTTCTTC. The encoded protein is CASSGTGTSGADEQFF.

The CDR3: CASSQDGRGVTELFF. Here the CDR3 DNA reads TGCGCCAGCAGCCAAGATGGCAGGGGGGTGACGGAACTGTTTTTT. The V call is TRBV4-3, the J call TRBJ1-4; 7 bases match TRBD1. The germline V gene encodes CDR1 LGHNA and CDR2 YSLEER. This CDR3 is built from 15 residues. The V and J ends lost 0 bases and 12 bases, in that order; junction bases with no gene match: 10.

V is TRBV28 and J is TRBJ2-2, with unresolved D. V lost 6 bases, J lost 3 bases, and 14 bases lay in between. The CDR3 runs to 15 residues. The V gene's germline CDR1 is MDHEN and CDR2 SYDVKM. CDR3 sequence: CASSLTEQYTGELFF. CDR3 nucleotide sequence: TGTGCCAGCAGCCTTACGGAACAGTACACCGGGGAGCTGTTTTTT.

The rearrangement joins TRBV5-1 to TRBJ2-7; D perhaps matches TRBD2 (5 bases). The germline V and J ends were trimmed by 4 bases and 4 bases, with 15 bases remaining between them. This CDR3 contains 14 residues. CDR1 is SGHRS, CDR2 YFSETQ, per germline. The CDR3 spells CASSPSRARYEQYF. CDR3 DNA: TGCGCCAGCAGCCCGTCGCGGGCGCGGTACGAGCAGTACTTC.

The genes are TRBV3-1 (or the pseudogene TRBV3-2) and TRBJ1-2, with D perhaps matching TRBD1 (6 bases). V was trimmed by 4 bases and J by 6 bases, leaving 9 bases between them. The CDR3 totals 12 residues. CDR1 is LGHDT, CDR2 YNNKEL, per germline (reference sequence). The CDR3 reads CASSRRTDGYTF. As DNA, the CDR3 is TGTGCCAGCAGCCGACGGACAGATGGCTACACCTTC.

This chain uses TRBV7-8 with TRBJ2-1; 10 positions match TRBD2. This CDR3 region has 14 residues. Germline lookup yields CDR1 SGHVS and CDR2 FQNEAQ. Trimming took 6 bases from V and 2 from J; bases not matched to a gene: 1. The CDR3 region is CASRLAGTYNEQFF. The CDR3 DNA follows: TGTGCCAGCAGACTAGCGGGGACCTACAATGAGCAGTTCTTC.

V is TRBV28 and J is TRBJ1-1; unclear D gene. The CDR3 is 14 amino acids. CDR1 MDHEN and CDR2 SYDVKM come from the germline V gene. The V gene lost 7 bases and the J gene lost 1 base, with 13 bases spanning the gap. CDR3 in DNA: TGTGCCAGCAACCAACAGAGACCGAACACTGAAGCTTTCTTT. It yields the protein CASNQQRPNTEAFF.

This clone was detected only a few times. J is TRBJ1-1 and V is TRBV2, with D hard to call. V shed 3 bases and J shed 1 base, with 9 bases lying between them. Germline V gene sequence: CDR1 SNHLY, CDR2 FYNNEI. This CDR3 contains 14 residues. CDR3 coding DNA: TGTGCCAGCAGTGAGTTTACATCGAACACTGAAGCTTTCTTT. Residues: CASSEFTSNTEAFF.

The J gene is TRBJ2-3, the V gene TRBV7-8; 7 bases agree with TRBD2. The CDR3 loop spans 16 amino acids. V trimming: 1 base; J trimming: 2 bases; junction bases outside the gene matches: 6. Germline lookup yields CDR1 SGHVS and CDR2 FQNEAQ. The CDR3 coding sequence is TGTGCCAGCAGCTTAGGGTGGCGGGGGACCACAGATACGCAGTATTTT. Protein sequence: CASSLGWRGTTDTQYF.

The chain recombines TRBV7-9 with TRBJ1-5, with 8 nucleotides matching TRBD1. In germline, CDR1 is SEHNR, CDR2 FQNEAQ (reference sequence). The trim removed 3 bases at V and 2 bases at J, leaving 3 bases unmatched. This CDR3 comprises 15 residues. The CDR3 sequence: CASSLTTGGNQPQHF. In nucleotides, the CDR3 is TGTGCCAGCAGCTTGACGACAGGGGGCAATCAGCCCCAGCATTTT.